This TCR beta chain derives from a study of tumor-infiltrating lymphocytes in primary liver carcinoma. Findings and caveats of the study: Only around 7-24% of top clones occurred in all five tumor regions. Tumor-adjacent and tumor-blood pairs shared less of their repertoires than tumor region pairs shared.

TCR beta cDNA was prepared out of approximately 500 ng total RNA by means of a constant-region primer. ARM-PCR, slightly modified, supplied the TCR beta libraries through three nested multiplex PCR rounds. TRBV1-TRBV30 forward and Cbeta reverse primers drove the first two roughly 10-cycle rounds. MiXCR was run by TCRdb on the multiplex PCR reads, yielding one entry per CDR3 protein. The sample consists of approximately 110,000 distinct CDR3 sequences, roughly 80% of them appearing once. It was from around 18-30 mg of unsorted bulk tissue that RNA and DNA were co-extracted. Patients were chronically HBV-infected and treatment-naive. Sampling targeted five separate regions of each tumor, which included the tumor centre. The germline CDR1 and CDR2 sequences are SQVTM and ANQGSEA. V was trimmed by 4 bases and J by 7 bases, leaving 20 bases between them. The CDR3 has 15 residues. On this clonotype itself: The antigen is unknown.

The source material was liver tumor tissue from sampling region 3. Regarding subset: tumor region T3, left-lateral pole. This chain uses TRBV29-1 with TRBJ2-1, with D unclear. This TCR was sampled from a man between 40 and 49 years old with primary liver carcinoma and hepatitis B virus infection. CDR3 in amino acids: CSVVLSSLVGNEQFF. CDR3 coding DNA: TGCAGCGTTGTTCTGTCGTCGCTAGTGGGTAATGAGCAGTTCTTC.